Below are 9 T cell receptor beta chains sequenced from a single sample in a study of cytomegalovirus exposure and HLA in healthy donors. PCR involved 60 Vbeta and 13 Jbeta primers. Sequenced by immunoSEQ multiplex PCR; TCRdb stores in-frame clones only, minus some. The profile shows more than 75,000 clones, roughly 70% of them singletons. Sequenced material: PBMCs. All receptors derive from a man aged 35 to 55 in good health and CMV-seropositive.

This clone was counted a few times. The CDR3 DNA follows: TGTGCCAGCAGTACCGTTACAGGGAACTATGGCTACACCTTC. Translating gives CASSTVTGNYGYTF. The chain employs TRBV6-5 and TRBJ1-2, with D tentatively TRBD1 (6 bases). V shed 5 bases and J shed 2 bases, with 12 bases lying between them. CDR1 is MNHEY, CDR2 SVGAGI, per germline. CDR3 length equals 14 residues.

This chain links TRBV4-1 with TRBJ2-3; 8 bases are a match to TRBD1. This CDR3 is built from 16 residues. V shed 6 bases, J shed 2 bases, and the junction held 10 bases outside the gene matches. The V gene's germline CDR1 is MGHRA and CDR2 YSYEKL. Here the CDR3 DNA reads TGCGCCAGCAGTCTAAGGGGGACAGGCGACACAGATACGCAGTATTTT. Its translation: CASSLRGTGDTDTQYF.

The chain combines TRBV4-1 with TRBJ1-5; D remains ambiguous. CDR1 is MGHRA and CDR2 is YSYEKL in the germline V gene. The CDR3 has 15 amino acids. Trimming stripped 0 bases from V and 5 bases from J, with 11 bases between. DNA of the CDR3: TGCGCCAGCAGCCAAGATCCCGACAACTATCAGCCCCAGCATTTT. Protein sequence: CASSQDPDNYQPQHF.

The V gene is TRBV10-3, the J gene TRBJ2-1; 12 bases line up with TRBD1. The CDR3 length is 15 residues. J gave up 9 bases and V 7 bases, and 10 bases lay outside the gene matches. From germline, CDR1 is ENHRY and CDR2 SYGVKD. As DNA, the CDR3 is TGTGCCATCAATACCGGGACAGGGGGCCTCGGTGAGCAGTTCTTC. Residues: CAINTGTGGLGEQFF.

The chain joins TRBV2 to TRBJ2-7; a possible D gene is TRBD1 (5 bases). The CDR3 consists of 15 residues. The germline CDR1 and CDR2 sequences are SNHLY and FYNNEI. V was cut by 1 base and J by 2 bases, with 12 bases left in between. DNA of the CDR3: TGTGCCAGCAGTGAAGAGAGCGACAGCGCCTACGAGCAGTACTTC. As protein: CASSEESDSAYEQYF.

The chain employs TRBV18 and TRBJ2-1, with 9 bases that match TRBD1. Germline V gene lookup returns CDR1 KGHSH and CDR2 LQKENI. V lost 3 bases, J lost 9 bases, and 9 bases stayed unmatched. The CDR3 totals 15 residues. Here the CDR3 reads CASSPRQGDFSEQFF. The DNA of the CDR3 is TGTGCCAGCTCACCGAGACAGGGGGATTTCAGTGAGCAGTTCTTC.

The J gene is TRBJ1-1, the V gene TRBV2; 8 nucleotides agree with TRBD1. CDR1 is SNHLY, CDR2 FYNNEI, per germline. Losses at the gene ends were 1 base for V and 8 bases for J; bases not matched to a gene: 6. CDR3 length: 14 amino acids. The CDR3 region has the DNA TGTGCCAGCAGTGAAGACTGGACAGGGTCAGAAGCTTTCTTT. It yields the protein CASSEDWTGSEAFF. The full variable domain, with the rest looked up from reference TRBV2 and TRBJ1-1, is EPEVTQTPSHQVTQMGQEVILRCVPISNHLYFYWYRQILGQKVEFLVSFYNNEISEKSEIFDDQFSVERPDGSNFTLKIRSTKLEDSAMYFCASSEDWTGSEAFFGQGTRLTVV.

The chain carries TRBV30 and TRBJ2-2; perhaps TRBD1 as D (5 bases). Germline CDR1 reads GTSNPN; CDR2 reads SVGIG (reference sequence). The CDR3 has 14 residues. The V gene lost 2 bases and the J gene lost 4 bases, with 11 bases spanning the gap. Here the CDR3 DNA reads TGTGCCTGGAGTCGGCAGGGCGCCACCGGGGAGCTGTTTTTT. Amino acids: CAWSRQGATGELFF.

The chain carries TRBV10-2 and TRBJ1-1; 11 bases are shared with TRBD1. This CDR3 spans 13 amino acids. Germline V gives CDR1 WSHSY, CDR2 SAAADI. The V gene end was trimmed by 8 bases and the J gene end by 4 bases; junction bases not matched to a gene: 3. For the CDR3, the DNA is TGCGCCAGCGGGACAGGGGGTCTCACTGAAGCTTTCTTT. This codes for CASGTGGLTEAFF.